What follows are 21 T cell receptor beta chains derived from one specimen sequenced in a study of T cells after yellow fever vaccination (dated by TCRdb to about 2019). What the treatment or condition label conveys for this sample: live attenuated yellow fever vaccine strain. Library creation used 5' RACE. This sample was sequenced with an Illumina NovaSeq 6000. The public reads were reanalyzed by TCRdb: fastp trimming at Q25, MiXCR alignment, in-frame beta chains only. Each CDR3 protein appears once, grouped with its most common genes and DNA. A total of about 310,000 distinct CDR3 sequences appear in this sample, around 3.9% of them only once. The ten largest account for about 20% of the sample. The sample was PBMCs, taken on the day of the yellow fever booster vaccination. The receptor source for this set is a man younger than 30 who received the YFV17D yellow fever vaccine.

Many counts were recorded for this clonotype. The chain links TRBV7-2 to TRBJ1-5, with no clear D. The V gene lost 3 bases and the J gene lost 3 bases, with 12 bases spanning the gap. This CDR3 is 15 amino acids long. Germline loops: CDR1 SGHTA, CDR2 FQGNSA. The CDR3 here is CASSFDSVLNQPQHF. The CDR3 DNA sequence: TGTGCCAGCAGCTTTGATTCAGTCCTCAATCAGCCCCAGCATTTT.

This clonotype was found a few times. V usage is TRBV7-2 and J usage is TRBJ2-3, with 7 bases matching TRBD2. Germline V CDR1 and CDR2: SGHTA, FQGNSA. The CDR3 has 13 amino acids. J was trimmed by 0 bases and V by 10 bases; bases with no gene match: 4. The CDR3 nucleotides are TGTGCCACCCTAGCGGAGAGCACAGATACGCAGTATTTT. Protein product: CATLAESTDTQYF.

This clonotype came up many times. The chain is built from TRBV15 and TRBJ2-3, with D tentatively TRBD2 (6 bases). The germline V gene has CDR1 LNHNV and CDR2 YYDKDF (reference sequence). The CDR3 runs to 15 residues. Trimming took 2 bases from V and 0 from J, leaving 9 bases between them. CDR3 DNA: TGTGCCACCAGCAGAACGGGACTGAGCACAGATACGCAGTATTTT. The encoded protein is CATSRTGLSTDTQYF.

The CDR3 bases are TGTGCCAGCGGTACTAGGGGGACAGATACGCAGTATTTT. Protein product: CASGTRGTDTQYF. The chain is built from TRBV6-1 and TRBJ2-3; weak D call: TRBD1 (6 bases). Germline V lookup: CDR1 MNHNS, CDR2 SASEGT. V was clipped by 8 bases and J by 3 bases, with 12 bases between them. This CDR3 has 13 residues.

This clonotype was counted many times. This chain joins TRBV5-1 and TRBJ1-4; D possibly corresponds to TRBD1 (6 bases). The CDR3 length is 15 residues. Trimming stripped 5 bases from V and 8 bases from J, with 19 bases between. The germline V gene has CDR1 SGHRS and CDR2 YFSETQ. CDR3 amino acids: CASRGRQGSGEKLFF. The DNA for the CDR3 is TGCGCCAGCAGAGGAAGGCAGGGGTCGGGCGAAAAACTGTTTTTT.

The V gene is TRBV5-1, the J gene TRBJ2-5; D is unclear. Trimming removed 1 base from V and 9 bases from J, with 10 bases in between. Germline V gives CDR1 SGHRS, CDR2 YFSETQ. The CDR3 is 12 amino acids. In DNA form, the CDR3 reads TGCGCCAGCAGCTTGACCGTAGCCCCCCAGTACTTC. This sequence encodes CASSLTVAPQYF. Full variable domain (remainder filled in from reference TRBV5-1 and TRBJ2-5): KAGVTQTPRYLIKTRGQQVTLSCSPISGHRSVSWYQQTPGQGLQFLFEYFSETQRNKGNFPGRFSGRQFSNSRSEMNVSTLELGDSALYLCASSLTVAPQYFGPGTRLLVL.

At least ten counts were recorded for this clonotype. The genes are TRBV5-1 and TRBJ2-2, with 7 bases fitting TRBD1. The germline CDR1 and CDR2 sequences are SGHRS and YFSETQ. The CDR3 is made up of 14 amino acids. Germline trimming cut 0 bases from V and 6 bases from J; bases unmatched to any gene: 2. CDR3 sequence: CASSLGQGAGELFF. The CDR3 bases are TGCGCCAGCAGCTTGGGCCAGGGGGCCGGGGAGCTGTTTTTT. Supplemented by reference TRBV5-1 and TRBJ2-2, the full variable domain reads KAGVTQTPRYLIKTRGQQVTLSCSPISGHRSVSWYQQTPGQGLQFLFEYFSETQRNKGNFPGRFSGRQFSNSRSEMNVSTLELGDSALYLCASSLGQGAGELFFGEGSRLTVL.

This clonotype appeared many times. CDR3 bases: TGTGCCAGCAGCTTAGAGGCCCCACCTTGGGGTGAAGCTTTCTTT. Amino acid sequence: CASSLEAPPWGEAFF. This rearrangement joins TRBV7-2 to TRBJ1-1; D is unclear. The CDR3 has 15 amino acids. Trimming removed 1 base from V and 7 bases from J, with 16 bases in between. CDR1 and CDR2 from the germline V gene are SGHTA and FQGNSA.

This clonotype turned up a few times. This sequence joins TRBV5-4 and TRBJ2-4, with a weak D call TRBD2 (5 bases). The germline gives CDR1 SGHNT, CDR2 YYREEE (reference sequence). V lost 4 bases and J lost 2, with 16 bases in between. The length of the CDR3 is 16 residues. The CDR3 loop is CASSPTFRGSKNIQYF. The CDR3, as DNA: TGTGCCAGCAGCCCGACGTTTCGGGGATCCAAAAACATTCAGTACTTC.

V and J are TRBV4-1 and TRBJ1-2; TRBD1 matches 7 bases. The germline V gene has CDR1 MGHRA and CDR2 YSYEKL. The CDR3 totals 14 residues. Unmatched junction bases numbered 12, after V lost 6 bases and J lost 8 bases. CDR3 loop: CASSPSKGGPGYTF. For the CDR3, the DNA is TGCGCCAGCAGTCCGAGTAAAGGGGGCCCGGGCTACACCTTC.

This clonotype showed up many times. J is TRBJ1-5 and V is TRBV28, with D unresolved. Per germline, CDR1 MDHEN and CDR2 SYDVKM. The CDR3 loop spans 13 amino acids. The V end lost 6 bases, the J end lost 4 bases, and 10 bases lay between the germline ends. The CDR3 sequence: CASRGKRNQPQHF. As DNA, the CDR3 is TGTGCCAGCAGGGGAAAGAGAAATCAGCCCCAGCATTTT.

In its sample, this clonotype was seen a few times. The rearrangement uses TRBV25-1 and TRBJ2-2, with 7 nucleotides matching TRBD2. Germline V gene data show CDR1 as MGHDK and CDR2 as SYGVNS. There are 16 residues in the CDR3. With V trimmed by 5 bases and J by 2 bases, 8 bases remained unmatched. CDR3 sequence reads: CASSWLGGYNTGELFF. In nucleotides, the CDR3 is TGTGCCAGCAGTTGGCTCGGGGGGTATAACACCGGGGAGCTGTTTTTT.

Ten or more counts support this clonotype. The chain employs TRBV29-1 and TRBJ2-5, with 9 positions matching TRBD1. Germline V gene data show CDR1 as SQVTM and CDR2 as ANQGSEA. With V trimmed by 1 base and J by 5 bases, 8 bases remained unmatched. The length of the CDR3 is 15 residues. In DNA, the CDR3 is TGCAGCGTTGAAGTAGAGGACAGGGGAAGGGAGACCCAGTACTTC. The encoded protein is CSVEVEDRGRETQYF.

This clonotype was observed a handful of times. As DNA, the CDR3 is TGTGCCAGCAGCGGTACAGGGTTCGACACTGAAGCTTTCTTT. Protein: CASSGTGFDTEAFF. This chain connects TRBV7-2 to TRBJ1-1; D is perhaps TRBD1 (6 bases). Looked up from germline, CDR1 is SGHTA and CDR2 is FQGNSA. Trimming removed 5 bases at V and 3 bases at J, with 13 bases between. CDR3 size: 14 residues. Filled out from reference TRBV7-2 and TRBJ1-1, the complete variable domain reads GAGVSQSPSNKVTEKGKDVELRCDPISGHTALYWYRQSLGQGLEFLIYFQGNSAPDKSGLPSDRFSAERTGGSVSTLTIQRTQQEDSAVYLCASSGTGFDTEAFFGQGTRLTVV.

This chain uses TRBV4-2 with TRBJ2-1, with TRBD1 matching 11 bases. V trimming: 3 bases; J trimming: 4 bases; junction bases outside the gene matches: 2. The germline gives CDR1 LGHNA, CDR2 YNFKEQ. This CDR3 contains 15 residues. The CDR3: CASSHGTGGYNEQFF. The CDR3 region has the DNA TGTGCCAGCAGCCACGGGACAGGGGGATACAATGAGCAGTTCTTC.

This clonotype was counted many times. The chain joins TRBV29-1 to TRBJ2-5; maybe TRBD2 (5 bases). Trimming took off 6 bases at V and 4 bases at J, with 12 bases between the two ends. This CDR3 is 12 amino acids long. Germline lookup yields CDR1 SQVTM and CDR2 ANQGSEA. This CDR3 is CSVGGPRETQYF. The DNA for the CDR3 is TGCAGCGTCGGAGGCCCCCGAGAGACCCAGTACTTC.

The table lists this clonotype with many counts. V usage is TRBV20-1 and J usage is TRBJ1-2; 10 positions match TRBD1. The CDR3 covers 13 residues. The V gene end was trimmed by 6 bases and the J gene end by 2 bases; junction bases not matched to a gene: 3. Germline CDR1 is DFQATT and CDR2 is SNEGSKA (reference sequence). The CDR3 coding sequence is TGCAGTGCCACGGGACAGGGGAACTATGGCTACACCTTC. This translates into CSATGQGNYGYTF.

This clonotype was seen repeatedly, ten times or more. The rearrangement uses TRBV12-3 or TRBV12-4 and TRBJ2-1, with 8 bases identical to TRBD2. The CDR3 consists of 13 residues. The V and J ends lost 3 bases and 7 bases, in that order; junction bases with no gene match: 2. CDR3: CASSLGLGNEQFF. In DNA, the CDR3 is TGTGCCAGCAGTTTGGGACTAGGAAATGAGCAGTTCTTC.

This clonotype was recorded at least ten times. The chain recombines TRBV7-8 with TRBJ2-6; TRBD2 is a possible D gene (5 bases). Trimming stripped 5 bases from V and 2 bases from J, with 13 bases between. In germline, CDR1 is SGHVS, CDR2 FQNEAQ. CDR3 length equals 16 residues. In DNA, the CDR3 is TGTGCCAGCAGCGAGGGAGCGCCGACTGGGGCCAACGTCCTGACTTTC. Translation: CASSEGAPTGANVLTF.

This clonotype was detected ten times or more. The chain joins TRBV5-1 to TRBJ1-2, with a tentative D call TRBD1 (5 bases). In germline, CDR1 is SGHRS, CDR2 YFSETQ. With 4 bases removed from V and 2 bases from J, the gap between germline ends came to 12 bases. CDR3 length: 14 amino acids. CDR3: CASSLDRDNYGYTF. CDR3 in DNA: TGCGCCAGCAGCCTAGACCGGGACAACTATGGCTACACCTTC.

This clonotype was picked up many times. The rearrangement joins TRBV3-2 to TRBJ1-3. TRBV3-2 counts as a pseudogene. The CDR3 sequence is 17 residues long. The CDR3 DNA sequence: TGTGCCAGCAGCCAAGACGGGGGGCCGGGCTCTGGAAACACCATATATTTT. It is translated as CASSQDGGPGSGNTIYF.